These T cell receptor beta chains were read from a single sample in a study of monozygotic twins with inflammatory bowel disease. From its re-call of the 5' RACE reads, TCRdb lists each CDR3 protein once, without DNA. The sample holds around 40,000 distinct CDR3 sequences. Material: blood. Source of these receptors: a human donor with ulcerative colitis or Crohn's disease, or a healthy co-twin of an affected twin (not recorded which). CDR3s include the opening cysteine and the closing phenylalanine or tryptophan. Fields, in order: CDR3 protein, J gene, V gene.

CASSFSNLNTEAFF | TRBJ1-1 | TRBV27